This T cell receptor beta chain originates from a study of T cell responses to AZD1222 COVID-19 vaccine. With regard to this clone: Its specificity is unknown.

Study findings and constraints: Reportedly, close to half of spike-specific TCRs are directed against unmutated variant regions. Clonal diversity may have been underestimated, and the donors were mostly white British, with more females than males.

Assay used: immunoSEQ multiplex PCR; TCRdb lists only in-frame clones, some missing. The profile shows more than 140,000 clones, around nine tenths of them singletons. CDR1 and CDR2 (germline): SNHLY, FYNNEI. This CDR3 spans 14 amino acids. V lost 5 bases and J lost 7; bases outside the gene matches: 6. Sequenced here: peripheral blood, sampled on day 0 of AZD1222 vaccination. This TCR was sampled from an adult in good health. The chain has TRBV2 and TRBJ1-2; TRBD1 matches 11 bases. CDR3 sequence (DNA): TGTGCCAGCAGTCAGGACAGGGGGCTTGGTGGCTACACCTTC. Protein sequence: CASSQDRGLGGYTF.